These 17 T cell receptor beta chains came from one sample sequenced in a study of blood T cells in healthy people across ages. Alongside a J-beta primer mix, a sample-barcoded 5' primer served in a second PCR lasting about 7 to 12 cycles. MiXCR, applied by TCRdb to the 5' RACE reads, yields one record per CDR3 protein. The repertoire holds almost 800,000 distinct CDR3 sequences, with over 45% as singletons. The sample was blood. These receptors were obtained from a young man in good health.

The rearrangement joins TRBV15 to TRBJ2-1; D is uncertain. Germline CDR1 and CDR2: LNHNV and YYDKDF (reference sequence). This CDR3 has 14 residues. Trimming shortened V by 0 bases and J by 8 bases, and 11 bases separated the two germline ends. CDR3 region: CATSRDLVSDEQFF. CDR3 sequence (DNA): TGTGCCACCAGCAGAGATCTAGTATCGGATGAGCAGTTCTTC.

For the CDR3, the DNA is TGCGCCAGCAGCCCAGATTTGGTTGTTGGCACAGATACGCAGTATTTT. Its protein product is CASSPDLVVGTDTQYF. The gene calls are TRBV5-1 and TRBJ2-3; D is ambiguous. Germline lookup yields CDR1 SGHRS and CDR2 YFSETQ. The CDR3 totals 16 residues. V gave up 4 bases and J gave up 1 base, with 16 bases separating them.

In nucleotides, the CDR3 is TGCAGTGCTAGAGAGCCAAAAGAGACCCAGTACTTC. This gives the protein CSAREPKETQYF. V usage is TRBV20-1 and J usage is TRBJ2-5, with unresolved D. Germline CDR1 DFQATT, CDR2 SNEGSKA (reference sequence). The CDR3 has 12 amino acids. V dropped 0 bases and J dropped 3 bases, with 5 bases sitting between them.

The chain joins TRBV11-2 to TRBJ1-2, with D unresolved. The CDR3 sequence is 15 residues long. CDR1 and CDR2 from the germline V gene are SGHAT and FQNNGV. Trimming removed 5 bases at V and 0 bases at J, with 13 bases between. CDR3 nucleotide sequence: TGTGCCAGCAGCCCCATCAATGCCCCTAACTATGGCTACACCTTC. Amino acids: CASSPINAPNYGYTF.

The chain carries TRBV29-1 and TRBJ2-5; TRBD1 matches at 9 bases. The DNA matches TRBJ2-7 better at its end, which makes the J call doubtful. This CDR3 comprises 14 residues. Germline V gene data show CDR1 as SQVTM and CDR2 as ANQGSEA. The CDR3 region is CSVEPGTGTYEQYF. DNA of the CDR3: TGCAGCGTTGAACCCGGGACAGGGACCTACGAGCAGTACTTC.

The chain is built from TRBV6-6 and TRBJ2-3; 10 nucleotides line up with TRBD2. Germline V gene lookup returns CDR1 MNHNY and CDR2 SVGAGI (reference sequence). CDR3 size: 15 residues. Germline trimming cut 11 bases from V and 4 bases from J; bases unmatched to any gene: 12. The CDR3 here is CAGRPSGGVSDTQYF. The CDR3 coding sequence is TGTGCCGGCCGCCCAAGCGGGGGGGTCTCAGATACGCAGTATTTT.

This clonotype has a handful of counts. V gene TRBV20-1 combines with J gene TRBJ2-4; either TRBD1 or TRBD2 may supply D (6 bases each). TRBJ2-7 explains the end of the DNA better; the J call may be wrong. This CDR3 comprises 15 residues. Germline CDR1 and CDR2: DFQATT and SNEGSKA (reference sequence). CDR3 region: CSASLRTNREDEQYF. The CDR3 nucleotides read TGCAGTGCTAGCCTCCGCACCAACAGGGAGGACGAGCAGTACTTC.

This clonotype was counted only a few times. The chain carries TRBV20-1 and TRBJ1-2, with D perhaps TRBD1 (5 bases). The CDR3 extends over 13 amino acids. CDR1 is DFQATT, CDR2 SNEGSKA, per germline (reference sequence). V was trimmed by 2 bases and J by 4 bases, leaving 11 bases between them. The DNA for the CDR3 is TGCAGTGCTAGAACCACAGGAGCCTATGGCTACACCTTC. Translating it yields CSARTTGAYGYTF.

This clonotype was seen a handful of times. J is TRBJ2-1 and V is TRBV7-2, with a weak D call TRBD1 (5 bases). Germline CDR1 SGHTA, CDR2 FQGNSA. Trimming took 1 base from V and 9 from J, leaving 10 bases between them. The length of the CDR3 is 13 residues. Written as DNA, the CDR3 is TGTGCCAGCAGCTTAGAACGGACAAGTGAGCAGTTCTTC. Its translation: CASSLERTSEQFF. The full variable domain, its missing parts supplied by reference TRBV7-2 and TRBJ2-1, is GAGVSQSPSNKVTEKGKDVELRCDPISGHTALYWYRQSLGQGLEFLIYFQGNSAPDKSGLPSDRFSAERTGGSVSTLTIQRTQQEDSAVYLCASSLERTSEQFFGPGTRLTVL.

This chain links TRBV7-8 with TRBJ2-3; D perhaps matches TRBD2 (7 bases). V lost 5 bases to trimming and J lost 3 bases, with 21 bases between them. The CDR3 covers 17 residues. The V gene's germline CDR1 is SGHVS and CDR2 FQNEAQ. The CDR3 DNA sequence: TGTGCCAGCAGCCCCGGAGGGGGGGCAAGGGGAACAGATACGCAGTATTTT. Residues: CASSPGGGARGTDTQYF. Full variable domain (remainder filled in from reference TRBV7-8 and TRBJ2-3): GAGVSQSPRYKVAKRGQDVALRCDPISGHVSLFWYQQALGQGPEFLTYFQNEAQLDKSGLPSDRFFAERPEGSVSTLKIQRTQQEDSAVYLCASSPGGGARGTDTQYFGPGTRLTVL.

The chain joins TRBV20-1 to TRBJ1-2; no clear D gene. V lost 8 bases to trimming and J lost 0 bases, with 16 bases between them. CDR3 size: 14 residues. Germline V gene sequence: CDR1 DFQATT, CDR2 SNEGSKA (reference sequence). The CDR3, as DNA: TGCAGTAGTAGACCGACCGGAACTAACTATGGCTACACCTTC. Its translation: CSSRPTGTNYGYTF.

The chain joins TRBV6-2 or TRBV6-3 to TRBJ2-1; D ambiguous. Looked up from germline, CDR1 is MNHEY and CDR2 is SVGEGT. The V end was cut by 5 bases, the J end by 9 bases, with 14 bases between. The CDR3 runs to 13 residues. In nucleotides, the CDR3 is TGTGCCAGCAGTATGATTTTAGCTGCTGAGCAGTTCTTC. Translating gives CASSMILAAEQFF.

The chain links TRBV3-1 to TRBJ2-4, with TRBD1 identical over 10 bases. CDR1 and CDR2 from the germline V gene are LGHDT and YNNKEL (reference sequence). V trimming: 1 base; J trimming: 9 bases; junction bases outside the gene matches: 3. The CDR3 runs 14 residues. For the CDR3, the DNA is TGTGCCAGCAGCCAAGGGGGACAGGGGACCATTCAGTACTTC. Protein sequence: CASSQGGQGTIQYF.

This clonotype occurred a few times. The CDR3 DNA follows: TGTGCCAGCAGTTTAGCGGGAGCCCACAGGGAGCAGTACTTC. It codes for CASSLAGAHREQYF. This sequence joins TRBV27 and TRBJ2-4; TRBD2 is a possible D gene (7 bases). The CDR3 is made up of 14 amino acids. Trimming left V 2 bases short and J 13 bases short, with 18 bases between. Germline CDR1 reads MNHEY; CDR2 reads SMNVEV (reference sequence).

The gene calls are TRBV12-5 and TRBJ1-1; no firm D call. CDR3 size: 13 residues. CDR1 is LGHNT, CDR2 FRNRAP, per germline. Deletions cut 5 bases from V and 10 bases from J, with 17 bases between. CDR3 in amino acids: CASGVSSQKRAFF. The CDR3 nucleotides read TGTGCTAGTGGTGTGTCCTCCCAGAAAAGAGCTTTCTTT.

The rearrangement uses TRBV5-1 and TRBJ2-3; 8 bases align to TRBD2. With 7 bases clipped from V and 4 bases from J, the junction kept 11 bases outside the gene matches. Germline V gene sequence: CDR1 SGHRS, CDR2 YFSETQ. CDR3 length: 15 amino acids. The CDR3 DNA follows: TGCGCCAGCCAAGCAGGCGGGGGGAACTCAGATACGCAGTATTTT. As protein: CASQAGGGNSDTQYF.

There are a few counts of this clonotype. CDR3 sequence (DNA): TGTGCCAGCTCACGTGCCAGGGGATCCCAAGAGACCCAGTACTTC. It translates to CASSRARGSQETQYF. The chain joins TRBV18 to TRBJ2-5, with D possibly TRBD1 on 6 matching bases. There are 15 residues in the CDR3. V dropped 4 bases and J dropped 1 base, with 13 bases sitting between them. CDR1 and CDR2 from the germline V gene are KGHSH and LQKENI.